This T cell receptor (beta chain) was found in a study of CD8 T cells in Susac syndrome. Findings of the study overall: Individuals included in the TCR sequencing and HLA analysis were acknowledged by the study to be relatively few in number.

On this clonotype itself: Its target is not known.

TCR beta sequences were obtained from blood CD8+ and CD4+ T cells. The authors negatively isolated CD8+ and CD4+ T cells and FACS-enriched TEMRA cells. The CDR3 totals 15 residues. With 7 bases removed from V and 3 bases from J, the gap between germline ends came to 18 bases. The germline V gene has CDR1 LGHDT and CDR2 YNNKEL (reference sequence). Reverse transcription of roughly 0.5 to 1 ug RNA was performed with random hexamers. Amplification of the TCR beta CDR3 was carried out by immunoSEQ multiplex PCR, which spanned a total of 54 Vbeta and 13 Jbeta segments. TCRdb fed the immunoSEQ multiplex PCR reads into MiXCR, producing one record per CDR3 protein. The sample records about 210,000 distinct CDR3 sequences, about 94% being singletons.

The TCR comes from a human donor in good health. The rearrangement uses TRBV3-1 and TRBJ1-1; a possible D gene is TRBD1 (6 bases). The sample was CD4+ T cells from PBMCs. CDR3 DNA: TGTGCCAGCACCAATCGAGGGGGAGCGGACACTGAAGCTTTCTTT. Protein sequence: CASTNRGGADTEAFF.